The 17 T cell receptor beta chains listed next were all sequenced from one sample in a study of cytomegalovirus exposure and HLA in healthy donors. Amplification used 60 Vbeta primers and 13 Jbeta primers. Profiling relied on immunoSEQ multiplex PCR, and the TCRdb table lists in-frame clones only, not all of them. Here the sample spans more than 80,000 clones, less than 80% being singletons. Material for sequencing was PBMCs. The receptors here all came from a woman between 40 and 50 years old in good health and CMV-seropositive.

This clone was observed a few times. V usage is TRBV27 and J usage is TRBJ2-3, with 11 bases that match TRBD2. Unmatched junction bases numbered 9, after V lost 5 bases and J lost 2 bases. Germline CDR1 MNHEY, CDR2 SMNVEV (reference sequence). This CDR3 comprises 17 residues. This CDR3 is CASSLRGLAENTDTQYF. CDR3 bases: TGTGCCAGCAGTCTTAGGGGACTAGCGGAGAACACAGATACGCAGTATTTT.

The V call is TRBV4-3, the J call TRBJ1-2; D may be TRBD1 (5 bases). Trimming shortened V by 0 bases and J by 5 bases, and 10 bases separated the two germline ends. Germline-derived CDR1 and CDR2 are LGHNA and YSLEER. CDR3 length: 14 residues. CDR3 nucleotide sequence: TGCGCCAGCAGCCAAGACCAGGGCCAATATGGCTACACCTTC. It specifies CASSQDQGQYGYTF.

This chain connects TRBV28 to TRBJ1-1; D not certain. The CDR3 runs 11 residues. The germline CDR1 and CDR2 sequences are MDHEN and SYDVKM. Trimming took off 3 bases at V and 11 bases at J, with 10 bases between the two ends. The CDR3 DNA is TGTGCCAGCAGTTTTGAAGGAGAGGCTTTCTTT. Its translation is CASSFEGEAFF. Full variable domain (outside the CDR3, taken from reference TRBV28 and TRBJ1-1): DVKVTQSSRYLVKRTGEKVFLECVQDMDHENMFWYRQDPGLGLRLIYFSYDVKMKEKGDIPEGYSVSREKKERFSLILESASTNQTSMYLCASSFEGEAFFGQGTRLTVV.

This clone occurred a few times. The gene calls are TRBV4-2 and TRBJ2-7, with 13 bases identical to TRBD2. Germline CDR1 reads LGHNA; CDR2 reads YNFKEQ. The CDR3 sequence is 16 residues long. The J segment lost 6 bases and the V segment lost 1 base, leaving 6 bases of the junction unmatched. The CDR3 DNA is TGTGCCAGCAGCCAAGGGCGACTAGCGGGAGGAGGCGAGCAGTACTTC. Translated: CASSQGRLAGGGEQYF.

The chain is built from TRBV7-2 and TRBJ2-3; 8 nucleotides match TRBD2. Germline V CDR1 and CDR2: SGHTA, FQGNSA. The CDR3 consists of 16 residues. V was clipped by 7 bases and J by 2 bases; unmatched bases: 11. The chain's CDR3 is CASTTRIAGPTDTQYF. The CDR3 DNA reads TGTGCCAGCACCACCCGGATAGCGGGGCCCACAGATACGCAGTATTTT.

The chain couples TRBV5-1 to TRBJ2-5; 10 nucleotides line up with TRBD2. The CDR3 length is 14 residues. Losses at the gene ends were 4 bases for V and 3 bases for J; bases not matched to a gene: 3. Germline loops: CDR1 SGHRS, CDR2 YFSETQ. For the CDR3, the DNA is TGCGCCAGCAGCAGCAGCGGGAGGGAAGAGACCCAGTACTTC. It encodes CASSSSGREETQYF.

This rearrangement joins TRBV6-1 to TRBJ2-7; D is possibly TRBD2 (5 bases). Deletions cut 10 bases from V and 2 bases from J, with 15 bases between. Germline V CDR1 and CDR2: MNHNS, SASEGT. The CDR3 contains 13 residues. CDR3 protein: CATYTGNTYEQYF. The CDR3 DNA follows: TGTGCCACCTATACCGGGAATACCTACGAGCAGTACTTC.

The chain employs TRBV6-1 and TRBJ1-2; D ambiguous. Germline assignment: CDR1 MNHNS and CDR2 SASEGT. The ends were cut back, 3 bases at V and 2 bases at J, with 16 bases in the middle. The CDR3 has 16 amino acids. CDR3 nucleotides: TGTGCCAGCAGTGATGGGCGGGCCTTAGGGAACTATGGCTACACCTTC. Translating gives CASSDGRALGNYGYTF.

This clone appeared a single time. V gene TRBV28 combines with J gene TRBJ2-7, with TRBD1 as a possible D gene (5 bases). Germline-derived CDR1 and CDR2 are MDHEN and SYDVKM. V lost 4 bases and J 3 bases, leaving 13 bases between the germline ends. The CDR3 spans 14 residues. Here the CDR3 reads CASSSSGMIYEQYF. The CDR3 DNA reads as TGTGCCAGCAGTTCGTCAGGGATGATCTACGAGCAGTACTTC.

In this sample, this clone turned up once. The rearrangement uses TRBV10-2 and TRBJ2-3; TRBD2 matches 10 bases. The germline CDR1 and CDR2 sequences are WSHSY and SAAADI. The CDR3 totals 14 residues. The V segment lost 6 bases and the J segment 4 bases; nucleotides outside the gene matches: 4. The DNA for the CDR3 is TGCGCCAGCAGCAGCGGGAGGGCCCCAGATACGCAGTATTTT. Its translation: CASSSGRAPDTQYF.

The table lists this clone with a few counts. The J gene is TRBJ1-2, the V gene TRBV14; weak D call: TRBD1 (6 bases). Trimming took off 1 base at V and 2 bases at J, with 11 bases between the two ends. The germline gives CDR1 SGHDN, CDR2 FVKESK. The CDR3 consists of 15 residues. This CDR3 reads CASSQGATGNYGYTF. The CDR3 DNA reads as TGTGCCAGCAGCCAAGGGGCTACAGGGAACTATGGCTACACCTTC.

This clone has a handful of counts. The rearrangement joins TRBV27 to TRBJ2-7, with TRBD1 identical over 7 bases. Germline CDR1 MNHEY, CDR2 SMNVEV (reference sequence). The trim removed 6 bases at V and 3 bases at J, leaving 14 bases unmatched. The CDR3 spans 16 residues. The CDR3 nucleotides are TGTGCCAGCAGCCGTTTAGCAGGGACAGAGCTCTACGAGCAGTACTTC. The encoded protein is CASSRLAGTELYEQYF.

The chain combines TRBV4-3 with TRBJ2-6; 7 bases map to TRBD1. Trimming at V came to 1 base and at J to 1 base, leaving 7 bases not matched to a gene. This CDR3 is built from 18 residues. Germline CDR1 LGHNA, CDR2 YSLEER. The CDR3 sequence is CASSQGTGSGSGANVLTF. The CDR3 DNA reads as TGCGCCAGCAGCCAAGGGACAGGATCCGGATCTGGGGCCAACGTCCTGACTTTC.

The table lists this clone with a few counts. V gene TRBV6-1 combines with J gene TRBJ2-7; tentatively, D is TRBD2 (5 bases). The CDR3 is 13 amino acids. Per the germline V gene, CDR1 is MNHNS and CDR2 is SASEGT. V dropped 6 bases and J dropped 8 bases, with 17 bases sitting between them. The DNA of the CDR3 is TGTGCCAGCAGCCCGAACCTGGACTCCAAGCAGTACTTC. Protein product: CASSPNLDSKQYF.

The V call is TRBV7-9, the J call TRBJ1-4, with TRBD1 matching over 9 bases. CDR1 SEHNR and CDR2 FQNEAQ come from the germline V gene (reference sequence). The CDR3 spans 14 residues. Germline trimming cut 5 bases from V and 8 bases from J; bases unmatched to any gene: 6. CDR3 coding DNA: TGTGCCAGCAGCATGACAGGGGGGTTAGAAAAACTGTTTTTT. This gives the protein CASSMTGGLEKLFF.

The chain carries TRBV5-1 and TRBJ2-1, with 7 bases fitting TRBD2. CDR3 length: 14 residues. In germline, CDR1 is SGHRS, CDR2 YFSETQ. V shed 5 bases and J 2 bases; nucleotides not matched to a gene: 4. The CDR3 DNA follows: TGCGCCAGCAGTACTAGCGTGACCTACAATGAGCAGTTCTTC. Protein: CASSTSVTYNEQFF. Full variable domain (missing parts from reference TRBV5-1 and TRBJ2-1): KAGVTQTPRYLIKTRGQQVTLSCSPISGHRSVSWYQQTPGQGLQFLFEYFSETQRNKGNFPGRFSGRQFSNSRSEMNVSTLELGDSALYLCASSTSVTYNEQFFGPGTRLTVL.

This clone was detected only a few times. This chain connects TRBV6-4 to TRBJ1-6; D gene ambiguous. V lost 4 bases, J lost 7 bases, and 11 bases lay in between. Germline V gene sequence: CDR1 MRHNA, CDR2 SNTAGT. This CDR3 comprises 14 residues. CDR3 sequence: CASSASPGNSPLHF. Here the CDR3 DNA reads TGTGCCAGCAGTGCTTCTCCCGGGAATTCACCCCTCCACTTT.